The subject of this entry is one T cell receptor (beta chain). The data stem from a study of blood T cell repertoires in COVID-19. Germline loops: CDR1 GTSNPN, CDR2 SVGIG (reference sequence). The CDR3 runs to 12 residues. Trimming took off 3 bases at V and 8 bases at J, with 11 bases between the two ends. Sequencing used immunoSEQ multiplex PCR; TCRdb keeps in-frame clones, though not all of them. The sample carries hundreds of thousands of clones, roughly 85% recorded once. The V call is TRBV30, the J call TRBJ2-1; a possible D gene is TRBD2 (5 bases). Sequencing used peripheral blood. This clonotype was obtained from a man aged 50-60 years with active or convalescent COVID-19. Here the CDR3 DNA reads TGTGCCTGGAGCGCCTTCGGGGATGAGCAGTTCTTC. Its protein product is CAWSAFGDEQFF.